A selection of T cell receptor beta chains follows, all from one sample in a study of graft-versus-host responses after intestinal transplantation. TCRdb keeps only in-frame clones here, not all; method: immunoSEQ multiplex PCR. The repertoire holds around 70,000 clones, with roughly 90% as singletons. No cognate antigen is known for these TCRs. This specimen was unstimulated CD8+ T cells sorted from spleen or lymph node cells, taken before intestinal transplant. The receptors were sampled from a human donor who received an intestinal transplant. Each CDR3 is given with its conserved first and last residue. A D gene is named only where the DNA matches it firmly. A row's size may be missing; if present it is once, few, many or a size class.

j_gene: TRBJ2-1; abundance: .; d_gene: TRBD1; v_gene: TRBV7-6; CDR3aa: CASSLGYRGPAEQFF; CDR3nt: TGTGCCAGCAGCTTAGGGTACAGGGGGCCTGCTGAGCAGTTCTTC
j_gene: TRBJ1-1; abundance: .; d_gene: .; v_gene: TRBV5-4; CDR3aa: CASTPRAGEGYTEAFF; CDR3nt: TGTGCCAGCACCCCGAGGGCAGGGGAAGGGTACACTGAAGCTTTCTTT
j_gene: TRBJ2-1; abundance: .; d_gene: TRBD2; v_gene: TRBV4-2; CDR3aa: CASSQRTSGWYEQFF; CDR3nt: TGTGCCAGCAGCCAACGGACTAGCGGGTGGTATGAGCAGTTCTTC
j_gene: TRBJ1-6; abundance: .; d_gene: .; v_gene: TRBV27; CDR3aa: CASSFWESYNSPLHF; CDR3nt: TGTGCCAGCAGTTTCTGGGAGAGCTATAATTCACCCCTCCACTTT
j_gene: TRBJ2-7; abundance: .; d_gene: .; v_gene: TRBV28; CDR3aa: CASSLSPRAYEQYF; CDR3nt: TGTGCCAGCAGTTTATCTCCCAGGGCCTACGAGCAGTACTTC
j_gene: TRBJ2-7; abundance: once; d_gene: TRBD1; v_gene: TRBV14; CDR3aa: CASSAGQGPYEQYF; CDR3nt: TGTGCCAGCAGCGCGGGACAGGGCCCCTACGAGCAGTACTTC
j_gene: TRBJ2-3; abundance: .; d_gene: .; v_gene: TRBV27; CDR3aa: CASSSLAGPTDTQYF; CDR3nt: TGTGCCAGCAGTTCACTAGCAGGCCCCACAGATACGCAGTATTTT
j_gene: TRBJ2-5; abundance: .; d_gene: TRBD2; v_gene: TRBV11-2; CDR3aa: CASSLSTGGGETQYF; CDR3nt: TGTGCCAGCAGCTTATCGACTGGGGGGGGAGAGACCCAGTACTTC
j_gene: TRBJ2-7; abundance: .; d_gene: TRBD1; v_gene: TRBV23-1; CDR3aa: CASSHPGQGSYEQYF; CDR3nt: TGCGCCAGCAGTCACCCCGGACAGGGAAGCTACGAGCAGTACTTC
j_gene: TRBJ2-7; abundance: .; d_gene: .; v_gene: TRBV7-9; CDR3aa: CASSLDSVYEQYF; CDR3nt: TGTGCCAGCAGCTTAGACTCGGTCTACGAGCAGTACTTC
j_gene: TRBJ1-1; abundance: .; d_gene: .; v_gene: TRBV27; CDR3aa: CASSYKQGWVAFF; CDR3nt: TGTGCCAGCAGTTATAAACAGGGTTGGGTAGCTTTCTTT
j_gene: TRBJ2-7; abundance: .; d_gene: TRBD2; v_gene: TRBV9; CDR3aa: CASSLGLGFYEQYF; CDR3nt: TGTGCCAGCAGCTTGGGACTAGGGTTCTACGAGCAGTACTTC